A selection of T cell receptor beta chains follows, all from one sample in a study of blood T cell repertoires in COVID-19. Profiled with immunoSEQ multiplex PCR; TCRdb holds only in-frame clones, not every one. The sample lists 200,000 or so clones, approximately 83% occurring once. Sequencing used PBMCs or T cells enriched from blood (not recorded which). The receptors originated from a man aged 35-49 years who had recovered from COVID-19. Both conserved end residues are part of each CDR3. A D gene is named only where the DNA matches it firmly. Clone size appears in some rows only: once, few, many, or a class for an expanded clone.

>NA|TRBV13|NA|TRBJ1-2
CASSLVSYYGYTF
TGTGCCAGCAGCTTAGTTAGCTACTATGGCTACACCTTC
>once|TRBV18|NA|TRBJ1-2
CASSPDLSGSYGYTF
TGTGCCAGCTCACCAGATCTTTCAGGGTCCTATGGCTACACCTTC
>NA|TRBV19|NA|TRBJ1-3
CASTLGGAGNTIYF
TGTGCCAGCACGCTGGGGGGGGCCGGAAACACCATATATTTT
>NA|TRBV9|NA|TRBJ1-1
CASSVFRNTEAFF
TGTGCCAGCAGCGTATTCAGGAACACTGAAGCTTTCTTT
>NA|TRBV29-1|TRBD1|TRBJ1-4
CSARTGNEKLFF
TGCAGCGCCCGGACAGGGAATGAAAAACTGTTTTTT
>NA|TRBV2|NA|TRBJ2-7
CASGQIQAYEQYF
TGTGCCAGTGGACAAATCCAAGCCTACGAGCAGTACTTC
>NA|TRBV7-8|TRBD1|TRBJ2-1
CASSLGTGSYNEQFF
TGTGCCAGCAGCTTAGGGACAGGATCCTACAATGAGCAGTTCTTC
>NA|TRBV2|NA|TRBJ2-3
CATLSRGSTDTQYF
TGTGCCACCCTAAGTAGGGGCAGCACAGATACGCAGTATTTT
>NA|TRBV3-1/TRBV3-2|NA|TRBJ1-3
CASSLPRQRSGNTIYF
TGTGCCAGCAGCCTGCCGAGACAGCGCTCTGGAAACACCATATATTTT
>NA|TRBV5-6|NA|TRBJ1-6
CASSFEGPGVDNSPLHF
TGTGCCAGCAGCTTTGAGGGGCCAGGGGTTGATAATTCACCCCTCCACTTT
>NA|TRBV11-2|TRBD1|TRBJ1-6
CASSPGTGGNSPLHF
TGTGCCAGCAGCCCAGGGACAGGGGGTAATTCACCCCTCCACTTT
>NA|TRBV7-9|TRBD2|TRBJ2-5
CASSLDSLAGLETQYF
TGTGCCAGCAGCTTAGATAGCCTAGCGGGTTTAGAGACCCAGTACTTC
>NA|TRBV7-9|TRBD1|TRBJ1-2
CASSASGQNYGYTF
TGTGCCAGCAGTGCCTCGGGACAGAACTATGGCTACACCTTC
>NA|TRBV3-1/TRBV3-2|NA|TRBJ2-5
CASSQDSGPGQQETQYF
TGTGCCAGCAGCCAAGACTCCGGCCCCGGACAGCAAGAGACCCAGTACTTC
>NA|TRBV5-1|NA|TRBJ2-4
CASSLKEATIQYF
TGCGCCAGCAGCTTGAAGGAGGCAACCATTCAGTACTTC
>once|TRBV6-5|NA|TRBJ1-1
CATQNREAFF
TGTGCCACCCAAAACAGGGAAGCTTTCTTT
>NA|TRBV3-1/TRBV3-2|TRBD1|TRBJ1-5
CASSPTGRQPQHF
TGTGCCAGCAGCCCGACAGGGCGGCAGCCCCAGCATTTT
>NA|TRBV6-5|NA|TRBJ2-2
CASSYQRGTGELFF
TGTGCCAGCAGTTACCAACGGGGGACCGGGGAGCTGTTTTTT
>NA|TRBV14|TRBD2|TRBJ2-1
CASSQGLADYNEQFF
TGTGCCAGCAGCCAAGGTCTAGCGGACTACAATGAGCAGTTCTTC
>few|TRBV3-1/TRBV3-2|TRBD1|TRBJ1-3
CASSLRQGSPGNTIYF
TGTGCCAGCAGCCTTCGACAGGGGTCGCCTGGAAACACCATATATTTT
>NA|TRBV13|NA|TRBJ1-2
CASSLGRGDGYTF
TGTGCCAGCAGCTTAGGCCGGGGGGATGGCTACACCTTC
>NA|TRBV4-1|NA|TRBJ2-4
CASSQEVSLGVPKNIQYF
TGCGCCAGCAGCCAAGAGGTTTCCCTAGGGGTGCCCAAAAACATTCAGTACTTC
>NA|TRBV2|TRBD1|TRBJ2-6
CASRAGTGLSGANVLTF
TGTGCCAGCAGGGCCGGGACAGGGTTATCTGGGGCCAACGTCCTGACTTTC
>NA|TRBV27|TRBD1|TRBJ1-1
CASSSWTGALPAEAFF
TGTGCCAGCAGTTCCTGGACAGGGGCCCTTCCGGCTGAAGCTTTCTTT
>NA|TRBV19|NA|TRBJ1-1
CASSINPGPNQGVNTEAFF
TGTGCCAGTAGTATCAACCCAGGGCCCAATCAGGGTGTGAACACTGAAGCTTTCTTT
>once|TRBV20-1|NA|TRBJ2-7
CSASLGGEQYF
TGCAGTGCTAGCTTAGGCGGAGAGCAGTACTTC
>NA|TRBV3-1/TRBV3-2|NA|TRBJ2-1
CASSRFGGSEQFF
TGTGCCAGCAGCCGATTTGGGGGGTCTGAGCAGTTCTTC
>NA|TRBV3-1/TRBV3-2|NA|TRBJ1-5
CASSGDPEYQPQHF
TGTGCCAGCAGCGGAGACCCAGAGTATCAGCCCCAGCATTTT
>NA|TRBV3-1/TRBV3-2|TRBD1|TRBJ2-5
CASSPRRGREETQYF
TGTGCCAGCAGCCCGCGCAGGGGGCGCGAGGAGACCCAGTACTTC
>NA|TRBV18|NA|TRBJ2-7
CASSPPINRSPYEQYF
TGTGCCAGCTCACCACCTATCAATAGATCCCCCTACGAGCAGTACTTC
>NA|TRBV9|NA|TRBJ1-1
CASSGEGVGTEAFF
TGTGCCAGCAGCGGCGAAGGGGTGGGGACTGAAGCTTTCTTT
>NA|TRBV6-2/TRBV6-3|NA|TRBJ2-7
CASSYGQLRPGIDEQYF
TGTGCCAGCAGTTACGGGCAGTTACGTCCAGGTATCGACGAGCAGTACTTC
>NA|TRBV6-6|TRBD2|TRBJ2-3
CASSRTSGGPTDTQYF
TGTGCCAGCAGCCGGACTAGCGGGGGCCCCACAGATACGCAGTATTTT
>once|TRBV3-1/TRBV3-2|TRBD2|TRBJ2-7
CASSQSLAGSYEQYF
TGTGCCAGCAGCCAAAGCCTAGCGGGCTCCTACGAGCAGTACTTC
>NA|TRBV28|NA|TRBJ1-3
CASRGGNSGNTIYF
TGTGCCTCTAGGGGGGGGAACTCTGGAAACACCATATATTTT
>once|TRBV2|TRBD1|TRBJ1-5
CASRNTGVINQPQHF
TGTGCCAGCAGAAATACAGGGGTCATCAATCAGCCCCAGCATTTT
>NA|TRBV9|TRBD2|TRBJ2-3
CASSLLGRSTDTQYF
TGTGCCAGCAGCCTCCTCGGGAGGAGCACAGATACGCAGTATTTT
>NA|TRBV10-3|NA|TRBJ1-2
CAIPGDYGYTF
TGTGCCATTCCGGGAGACTATGGCTACACCTTC
>NA|TRBV5-6|TRBD1|TRBJ2-3
CASSLRQGLDTQYF
TGTGCCAGCAGCCTCCGACAGGGGCTGGATACGCAGTATTTT
>few|TRBV19|NA|TRBJ2-2
CASRVGGTGELFF
TGTGCCAGTAGGGTCGGGGGCACCGGGGAGCTGTTTTTT
>NA|TRBV7-2|TRBD2|TRBJ2-3
CASSSRLAGGADTQYF
TGTGCCAGCAGCTCCCGACTAGCGGGGGGGGCAGATACGCAGTATTTT
>NA|TRBV27|NA|TRBJ1-2
CASSLTRDKGHYTF
TGTGCCAGCAGCCTAACCCGGGACAAGGGGCATTACACCTTC
>NA|TRBV4-1|TRBD1|TRBJ1-2
CASSQVGPRGRDGYTF
TGCGCCAGCAGCCAAGTGGGACCCAGGGGGCGCGATGGCTACACCTTC
>NA|TRBV13|NA|TRBJ1-4
CASSSPVYREKLFF
TGTGCCAGCAGCTCCCCCGTCTACAGAGAAAAACTGTTTTTT
>NA|TRBV7-3|TRBD1|TRBJ1-1
CASSLFIWRQGGTEAFF
TGTGCCAGCAGCTTATTTATATGGCGACAGGGGGGGACTGAAGCTTTCTTT
>NA|TRBV6-5|TRBD1|TRBJ2-2
CATGPGRGFAGELFF
TGTGCCACGGGACCGGGCAGGGGGTTTGCCGGGGAGCTGTTTTTT
>NA|TRBV27|NA|TRBJ1-1
CASSPRIDSLPGTEAFF
TGTGCCAGCAGTCCCCGAATTGATAGTCTCCCGGGGACTGAAGCTTTCTTT
>NA|TRBV7-2|TRBD2|TRBJ2-1
CASSLIPTSGLSGVKQFF
TGTGCCAGCAGCTTAATCCCTACTAGCGGCCTCTCTGGGGTGAAGCAGTTCTTC